One and the same sample provided the 18 T cell receptor beta chains below, sequenced in a study of spatial heterogeneity in lung cancer. TCRdb re-analysed the 5' RACE reads in MiXCR, keeping a single row per CDR3 protein. This table holds roughly 99,000 distinct CDR3 sequences, around 19% found once. Specified time point: blood at routine non-recurrence follow-up after resection. Sequenced material: PBMCs, taken at follow-up. All receptors derive from a male donor with early-stage non-small cell lung cancer.

The rearrangement joins TRBV12-5 to TRBJ1-2; possible D gene TRBD1, 6 bases. Germline values: CDR1 LGHNT, CDR2 FRNRAP. The length of the CDR3 is 14 residues. The germline V and J ends were trimmed by 6 bases and 3 bases, with 14 bases remaining between them. CDR3 coding DNA: TGTGCTAGTGGCCGTGACAGGACCTACTATGGCTACACCTTC. Protein: CASGRDRTYYGYTF. The entire variable domain, with the rest obtained from reference TRBV12-5 and TRBJ1-2, is as follows: DARVTQTPRHKVTEMGQEVTMRCQPILGHNTVFWYRQTMMQGLELLAYFRNRAPLDDSGMPKDRFSAEMPDATLATLKIQPSEPRDSAVYFCASGRDRTYYGYTFGSGTRLTVV.

This chain links TRBV4-3 with TRBJ2-2; D call uncertain. The CDR3 totals 16 residues. Germline values: CDR1 LGHNA, CDR2 YSLEER. Trimming took 0 bases from V and 0 from J, leaving 8 bases between them. Here the CDR3 reads CASSQDLISNTGELFF. The DNA for the CDR3 is TGCGCCAGCAGCCAAGATCTGATCTCGAACACCGGGGAGCTGTTTTTT.

This clonotype ranks as medium-sized. V gene TRBV6-2 or TRBV6-3 combines with J gene TRBJ2-2, with D perhaps TRBD1 (7 bases). Germline V gene sequence: CDR1 MNHEY, CDR2 SVGEGT. The CDR3 length is 18 residues. Deletions cut 6 bases from V and 4 bases from J, with 24 bases between. Here the CDR3 DNA reads TGTGCCAGCAGGACACCAGGGGGGCCCATTAGGGGCACCGGGGAGCTGTTTTTT. Protein sequence: CASRTPGGPIRGTGELFF.

CDR3 region: CASSERGDSNQPQHF. The CDR3 coding sequence is TGTGCCAGCAGCGAAAGGGGGGACAGCAATCAGCCCCAGCATTTT. This sequence joins TRBV9 and TRBJ1-5; tentatively, D is TRBD1 (6 bases). The CDR3 spans 15 residues. Germline V CDR1 and CDR2: SGDLS, YYNGEE. Trimming took 3 bases from V and 1 from J, leaving 11 bases between them.

The CDR3 reads CAISSTDTQYF. Written as DNA, the CDR3 is TGTGCCATCAGTAGTACAGATACGCAGTATTTT. The chain combines TRBV10-3 with TRBJ2-3; unclear D gene. The V end lost 5 bases, the J end lost 3 bases, and 3 bases lay between the germline ends. Germline loops: CDR1 ENHRY, CDR2 SYGVKD. This CDR3 is built from 11 residues.

This clonotype showed up just a few times. The V call is TRBV6-6, the J call TRBJ1-5; 7 bases are shared with TRBD1. With V trimmed by 6 bases and J by 2 bases, 4 bases remained unmatched. The CDR3 runs 14 residues. Germline lookup yields CDR1 MNHNY and CDR2 SVGAGI (reference sequence). This CDR3 is CASRTTGGNQPQHF. In DNA form, the CDR3 reads TGTGCCAGCAGAACCACAGGGGGCAATCAGCCCCAGCATTTT.

This clonotype appeared many times. The V call is TRBV24-1, the J call TRBJ2-7; D possibly uses TRBD1 or TRBD2 (6 bases each). The CDR3 spans 13 residues. With 5 bases removed from V and 7 bases from J, the gap between germline ends came to 14 bases. The germline V gene has CDR1 KGHDR and CDR2 SFDVKD. CDR3 region: CATSGGTTGEQYF. Written as DNA, the CDR3 is TGTGCCACCAGTGGCGGGACCACAGGGGAGCAGTACTTC.

Only a few counts were recorded for this clonotype. The rearrangement uses TRBV12-3 or TRBV12-4 and TRBJ1-3; a weak D match, TRBD1 (5 bases). V was trimmed by 10 bases and J by 6 bases, leaving 13 bases between them. This CDR3 comprises 12 residues. CDR3 nucleotide sequence: TGTGCCACCAGAGGGGATTTAAACACCATATATTTT. Amino acid sequence: CATRGDLNTIYF.

The CDR3 loop is CATSEETGLETEQFF. The CDR3 region has the DNA TGTGCCACCAGTGAGGAGACGGGACTAGAGACTGAGCAGTTCTTC. V and J are TRBV24-1 and TRBJ2-1; 8 bases are a match to TRBD2. The CDR3 contains 15 residues. The germline V gene has CDR1 KGHDR and CDR2 SFDVKD. J was trimmed by 9 bases and V by 4 bases; bases with no gene match: 10.

A few counts support this clonotype. The J gene is TRBJ1-2, the V gene TRBV25-1; D unresolved. V gave up 7 bases and J gave up 0 bases, with 9 bases separating them. This CDR3 has 13 residues. Germline values: CDR1 MGHDK, CDR2 SYGVNS. The CDR3 DNA follows: TGTGCCAGCATGCACGGGTCTAACTATGGCTACACCTTC. As protein: CASMHGSNYGYTF.

The genes are TRBV5-8 and TRBJ1-4, with TRBD1 as a possible D gene (5 bases). The CDR3 runs 14 residues. CDR1 is SGHTS and CDR2 is YDEGEE in the germline V gene. Trimming took 5 bases from V and 6 from J, leaving 14 bases between them. CDR3 coding DNA: TGTGCCAGCAGAAACAGGAGGAGGGATGAAAAACTGTTTTTT. It translates to CASRNRRRDEKLFF.

A few counts support this clonotype. This sequence joins TRBV9 and TRBJ2-5; D ambiguous. CDR1 and CDR2 (germline): SGDLS, YYNGEE. CDR3 length: 15 residues. V was trimmed by 0 bases and J by 1 base, leaving 10 bases between them. CDR3 sequence reads: CASSVVGVTQETQYF. DNA of the CDR3: TGTGCCAGCAGCGTAGTAGGTGTCACCCAAGAGACCCAGTACTTC.

This clonotype has more than one count but fewer than ten. V usage is TRBV7-9 and J usage is TRBJ2-1, with TRBD2 identical over 7 bases. This CDR3 contains 18 residues. From germline, CDR1 is SEHNR and CDR2 FQNEAQ (reference sequence). Losses at the gene ends were 4 bases for V and 0 bases for J; bases not matched to a gene: 12. The CDR3 reads CASSSQGGGRASYNEQFF. Written as DNA, the CDR3 is TGTGCCAGCAGCTCCCAGGGAGGAGGGAGGGCCTCCTACAATGAGCAGTTCTTC.

The chain has TRBV6-1 and TRBJ2-5; D gene uncertain. Germline loops: CDR1 MNHNS, CDR2 SASEGT. Trimming removed 7 bases at V and 1 base at J, with 13 bases between. The CDR3 runs 14 residues. CDR3 nucleotide sequence: TGTGCCAGCATGAAGGGATTGTCCCAAGAGACCCAGTACTTC. Encoded protein: CASMKGLSQETQYF.

This clonotype was counted between two and nine times. The V and J genes are TRBV20-1 and TRBJ2-1, with a tentative D call TRBD1 (5 bases). The CDR3 spans 13 residues. With 1 base removed from V and 5 bases from J, the gap between germline ends came to 9 bases. Germline V CDR1 and CDR2: DFQATT, SNEGSKA (reference sequence). The CDR3 coding sequence is TGCAGTGCTAGAGTTGGACAAGACAATGAGCAGTTCTTC. Translating it yields CSARVGQDNEQFF.

This clonotype was observed a few times. This chain links TRBV24-1 with TRBJ2-1, with 9 bases lining up with TRBD2. The germline V gene has CDR1 KGHDR and CDR2 SFDVKD. The CDR3 is 15 residues long. Trimming took 5 bases from V and 3 from J; bases not matched to a gene: 4. CDR3 amino acids: CATSAGGGVYNEQFF. The CDR3 DNA reads TGTGCCACCAGTGCGGGCGGGGGGGTCTACAATGAGCAGTTCTTC.

V gene TRBV3-1 combines with J gene TRBJ1-4; D is possibly TRBD1 (5 bases). Germline lookup yields CDR1 LGHDT and CDR2 YNNKEL (reference sequence). This CDR3 spans 15 amino acids. With 4 bases removed from V and 4 bases from J, the gap between germline ends came to 13 bases. The DNA of the CDR3 is TGTGCCAGCAGCCCTCACCGGGACGGTAATGAAAAACTGTTTTTT. Amino acids: CASSPHRDGNEKLFF.

This clonotype was counted between two and nine times. The chain couples TRBV5-1 to TRBJ1-2; 9 bases match TRBD1. After removal of 3 bases from V and 6 bases from J, the junction contained 9 bases not matched to a gene. This CDR3 comprises 15 residues. Germline CDR1 SGHRS, CDR2 YFSETQ. This CDR3 reads CASSWGTGYDDGYTF. CDR3 sequence (DNA): TGCGCCAGCAGCTGGGGGACAGGGTATGACGATGGCTACACCTTC.